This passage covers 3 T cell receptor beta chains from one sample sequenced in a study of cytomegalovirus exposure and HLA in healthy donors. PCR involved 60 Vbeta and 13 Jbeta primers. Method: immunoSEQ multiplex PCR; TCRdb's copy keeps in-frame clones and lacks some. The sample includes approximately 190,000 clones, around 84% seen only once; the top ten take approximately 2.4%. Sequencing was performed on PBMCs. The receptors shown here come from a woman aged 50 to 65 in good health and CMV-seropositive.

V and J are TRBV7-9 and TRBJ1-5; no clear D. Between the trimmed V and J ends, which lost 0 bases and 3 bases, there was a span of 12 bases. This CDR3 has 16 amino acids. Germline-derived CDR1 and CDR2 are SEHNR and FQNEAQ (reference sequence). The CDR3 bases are TGTGCCAGCAGCTTAGCGCTTGGGCCGGCCAATCAGCCCCAGCATTTT. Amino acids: CASSLALGPANQPQHF.

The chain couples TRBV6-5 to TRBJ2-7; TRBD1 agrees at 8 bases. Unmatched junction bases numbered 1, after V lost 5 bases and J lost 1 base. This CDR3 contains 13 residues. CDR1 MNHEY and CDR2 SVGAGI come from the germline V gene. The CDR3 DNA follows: TGTGCCAGCAGTCGGGACAGGTCCTACGAGCAGTACTTC. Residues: CASSRDRSYEQYF.

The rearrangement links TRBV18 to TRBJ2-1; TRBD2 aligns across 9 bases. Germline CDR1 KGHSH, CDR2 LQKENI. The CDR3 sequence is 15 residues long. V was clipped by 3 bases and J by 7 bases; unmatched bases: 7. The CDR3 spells CASSPLAGEGNEQFF. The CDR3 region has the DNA TGTGCCAGCTCACCCTTAGCGGGGGAAGGTAATGAGCAGTTCTTC.